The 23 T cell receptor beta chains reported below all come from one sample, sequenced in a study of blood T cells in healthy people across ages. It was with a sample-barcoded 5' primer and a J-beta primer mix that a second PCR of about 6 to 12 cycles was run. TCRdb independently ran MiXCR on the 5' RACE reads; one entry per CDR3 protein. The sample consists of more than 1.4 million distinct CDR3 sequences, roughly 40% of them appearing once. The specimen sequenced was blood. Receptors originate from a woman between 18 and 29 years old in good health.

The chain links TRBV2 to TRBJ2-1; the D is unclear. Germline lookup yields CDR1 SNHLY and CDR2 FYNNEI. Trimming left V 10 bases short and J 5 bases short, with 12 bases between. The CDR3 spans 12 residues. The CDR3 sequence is CATRADDNEQFF. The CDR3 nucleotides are TGTGCCACTCGTGCAGACGACAATGAGCAGTTCTTC.

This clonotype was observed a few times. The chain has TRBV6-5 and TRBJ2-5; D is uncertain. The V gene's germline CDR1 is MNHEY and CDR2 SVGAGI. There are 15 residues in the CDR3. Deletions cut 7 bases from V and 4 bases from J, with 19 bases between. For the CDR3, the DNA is TGTGCCAGCAAAAGATACGACGGTTTATTAGAGACCCAGTACTTC. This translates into CASKRYDGLLETQYF.

The CDR3 bases are TGTGCCAGCAGCTCGGCTAGTCTCTATGAGCAGTTCTTC. This codes for CASSSASLYEQFF. The V and J genes are TRBV7-2 and TRBJ2-1; D is uncertain. The CDR3 has 13 residues. The germline V gene encodes CDR1 SGHTA and CDR2 FQGNSA. V was pared by 4 bases and J by 8 bases, with 12 bases between.

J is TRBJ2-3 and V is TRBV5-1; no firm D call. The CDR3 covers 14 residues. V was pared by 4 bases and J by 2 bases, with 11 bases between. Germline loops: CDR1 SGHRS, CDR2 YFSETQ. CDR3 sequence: CASSTESPTDTQYF. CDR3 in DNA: TGCGCCAGCAGCACGGAGAGCCCCACAGATACGCAGTATTTT.

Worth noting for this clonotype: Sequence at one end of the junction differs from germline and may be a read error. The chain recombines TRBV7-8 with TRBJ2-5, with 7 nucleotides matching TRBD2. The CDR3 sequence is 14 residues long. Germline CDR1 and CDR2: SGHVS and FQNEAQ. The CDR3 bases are TGTGCCAGCAGCTTACGCGGGGAGGGTGAGACCCAGTATTTC. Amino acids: CASSLRGEGETQYF.

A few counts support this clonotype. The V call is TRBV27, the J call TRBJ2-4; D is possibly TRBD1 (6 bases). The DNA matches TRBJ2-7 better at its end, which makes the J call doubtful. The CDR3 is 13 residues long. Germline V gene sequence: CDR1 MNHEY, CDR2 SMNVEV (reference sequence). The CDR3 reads CASSFNRAYEQYF. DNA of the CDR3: TGTGCCAGCAGTTTTAACAGGGCCTACGAGCAGTACTTC.

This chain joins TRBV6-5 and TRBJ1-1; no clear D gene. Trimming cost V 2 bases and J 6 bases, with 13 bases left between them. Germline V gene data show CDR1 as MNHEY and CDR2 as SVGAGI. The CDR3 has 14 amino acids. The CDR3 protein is CASSYPLPGAEAFF. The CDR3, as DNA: TGTGCCAGCAGTTACCCTCTACCGGGCGCTGAAGCTTTCTTT.

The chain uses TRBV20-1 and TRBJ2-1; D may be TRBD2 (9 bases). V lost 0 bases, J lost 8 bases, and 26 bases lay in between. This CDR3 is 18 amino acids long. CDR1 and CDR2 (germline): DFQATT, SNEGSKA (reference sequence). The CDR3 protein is CSARDTTSGGLQGDEQFF. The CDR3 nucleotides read TGCAGTGCTAGAGATACGACTAGCGGTGGGCTACAGGGGGATGAGCAGTTCTTC.

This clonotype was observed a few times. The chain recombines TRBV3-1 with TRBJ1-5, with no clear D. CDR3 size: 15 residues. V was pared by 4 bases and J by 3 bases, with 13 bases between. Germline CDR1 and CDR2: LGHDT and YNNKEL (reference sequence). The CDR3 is CASSPSREVNQPQHF. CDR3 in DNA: TGTGCCAGCAGCCCATCCCGGGAAGTCAATCAGCCCCAGCATTTT.

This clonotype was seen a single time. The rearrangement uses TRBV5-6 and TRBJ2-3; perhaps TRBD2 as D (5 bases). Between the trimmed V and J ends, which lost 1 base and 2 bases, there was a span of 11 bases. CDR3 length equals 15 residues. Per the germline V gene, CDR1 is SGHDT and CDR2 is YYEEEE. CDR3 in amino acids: CASSLRRTYTDTQYF. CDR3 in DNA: TGTGCCAGCAGCTTGCGCAGGACTTACACAGATACGCAGTATTTT.

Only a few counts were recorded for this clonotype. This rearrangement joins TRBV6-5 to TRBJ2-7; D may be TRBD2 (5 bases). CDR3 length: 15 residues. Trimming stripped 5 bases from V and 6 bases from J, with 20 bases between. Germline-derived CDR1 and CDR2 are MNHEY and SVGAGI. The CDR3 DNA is TGTGCCAGCAGTGGGAGAGGTCTTCGCCTCCCCGAGCAGTACTTC. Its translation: CASSGRGLRLPEQYF.

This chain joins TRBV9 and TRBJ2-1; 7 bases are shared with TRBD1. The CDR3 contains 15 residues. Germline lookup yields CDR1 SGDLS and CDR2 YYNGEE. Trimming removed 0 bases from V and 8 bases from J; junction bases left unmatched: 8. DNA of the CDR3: TGTGCCAGCAGCGTAGAACAGGGGATAGTCTATGAGCAGTTCTTC. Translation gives CASSVEQGIVYEQFF.

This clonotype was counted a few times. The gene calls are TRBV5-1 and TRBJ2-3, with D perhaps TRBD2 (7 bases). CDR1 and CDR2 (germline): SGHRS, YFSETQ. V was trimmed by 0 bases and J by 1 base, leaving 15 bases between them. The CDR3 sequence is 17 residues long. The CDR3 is CASSLEPRGAGTDTQYF. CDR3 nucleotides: TGCGCCAGCAGCTTGGAGCCCCGGGGGGCCGGCACAGATACGCAGTATTTT.

The CDR3 DNA reads as TGCAGCGTTGAGGGCGGTATCTCCTACAATGAGCAGTTCTTC. Amino acid sequence: CSVEGGISYNEQFF. The gene calls are TRBV29-1 and TRBJ2-1, with D uncertain. CDR1 and CDR2 (germline): SQVTM, ANQGSEA. V was trimmed by 3 bases and J by 0 bases, leaving 9 bases between them. The CDR3 length is 14 residues.

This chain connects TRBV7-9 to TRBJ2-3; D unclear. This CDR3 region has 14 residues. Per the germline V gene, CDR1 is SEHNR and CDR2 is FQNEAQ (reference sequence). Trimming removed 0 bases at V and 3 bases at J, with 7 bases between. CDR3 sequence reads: CASSLAIMTDTQYF. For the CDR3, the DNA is TGTGCCAGCAGCTTAGCGATAATGACAGATACGCAGTATTTT.

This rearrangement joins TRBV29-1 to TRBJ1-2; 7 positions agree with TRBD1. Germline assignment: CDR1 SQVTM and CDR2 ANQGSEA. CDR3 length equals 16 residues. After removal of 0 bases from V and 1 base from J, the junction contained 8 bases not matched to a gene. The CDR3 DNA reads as TGCAGCGTTGAAGATCCGATGGGACAGCTTAACTATGGCTACACCTTC. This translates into CSVEDPMGQLNYGYTF.

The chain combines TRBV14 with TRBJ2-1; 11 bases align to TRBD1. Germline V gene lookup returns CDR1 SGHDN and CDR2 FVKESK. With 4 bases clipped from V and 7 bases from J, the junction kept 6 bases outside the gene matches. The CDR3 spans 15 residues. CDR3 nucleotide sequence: TGTGCCAGCAGCCGAGGACAGGGGGCTTTGAATGAGCAGTTCTTC. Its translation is CASSRGQGALNEQFF.

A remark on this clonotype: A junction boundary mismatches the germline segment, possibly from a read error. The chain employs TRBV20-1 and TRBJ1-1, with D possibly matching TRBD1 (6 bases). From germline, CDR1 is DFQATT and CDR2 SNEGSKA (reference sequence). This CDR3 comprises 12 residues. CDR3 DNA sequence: TGCAGCGCCCGGGACACCCGAACTGAAGTTTTCTTT. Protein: CSARDTRTEVFF.

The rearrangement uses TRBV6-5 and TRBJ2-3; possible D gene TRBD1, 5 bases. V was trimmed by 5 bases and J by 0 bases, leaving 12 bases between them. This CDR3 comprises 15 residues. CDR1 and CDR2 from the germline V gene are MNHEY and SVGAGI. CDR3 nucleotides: TGTGCCAGCAGTACCACGACAGACAGCACAGATACGCAGTATTTT. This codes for CASSTTTDSTDTQYF.

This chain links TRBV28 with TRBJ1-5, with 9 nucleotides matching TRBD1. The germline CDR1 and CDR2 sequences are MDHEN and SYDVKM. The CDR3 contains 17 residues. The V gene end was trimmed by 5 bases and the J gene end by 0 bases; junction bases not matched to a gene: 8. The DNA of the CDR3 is TGTGCCAGCAGTACCGACCAGACAGGGGGTAGCAATCAGCCCCAGCATTTT. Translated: CASSTDQTGGSNQPQHF.

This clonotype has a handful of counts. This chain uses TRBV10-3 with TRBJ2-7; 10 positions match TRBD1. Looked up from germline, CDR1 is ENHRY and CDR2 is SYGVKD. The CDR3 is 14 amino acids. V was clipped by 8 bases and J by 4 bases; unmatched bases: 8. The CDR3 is CAIGLGTGAYEQYF. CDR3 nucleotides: TGTGCCATCGGCCTAGGGACAGGGGCATACGAGCAGTACTTC.

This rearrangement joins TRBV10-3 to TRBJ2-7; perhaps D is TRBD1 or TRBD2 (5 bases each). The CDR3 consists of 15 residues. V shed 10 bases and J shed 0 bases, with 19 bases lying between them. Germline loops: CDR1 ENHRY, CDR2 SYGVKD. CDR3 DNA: TGTGCCACAGGACCGGGGCAGCTAAGCTCCTACGAGCAGTACTTC. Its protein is CATGPGQLSSYEQYF.

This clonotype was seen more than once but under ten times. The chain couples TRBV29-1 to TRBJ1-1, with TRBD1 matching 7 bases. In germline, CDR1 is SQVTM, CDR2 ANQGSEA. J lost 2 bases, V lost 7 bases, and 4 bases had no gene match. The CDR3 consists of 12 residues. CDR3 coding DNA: TGCAGCGGACAGGGACCTAACACTGAAGCTTTCTTT. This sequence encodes CSGQGPNTEAFF.